This TCR beta chain was recorded in a study of blood T cell repertoires in COVID-19. Study information: PBMCs, B-cell-depleted T cells, or T cells were the source of the cDNA or gDNA that made up the material.

Original processing methods: Reference gene primer amplification gave nucleated cell count estimates. TCRdb keeps only in-frame clones here, not all; method: immunoSEQ multiplex PCR. Clonal size and the V and J genes are those of that table, whereas D and trimming came from the DNA. The repertoire holds roughly 250,000 clones, with 70% to 85% as singletons. The specimen sequenced was peripheral blood. This TCR was sampled from a woman aged 80 or over with active or convalescent COVID-19.

CDR3 DNA sequence: TGTGCCAGCAGATCGACTAGCGGGGCTAACACCGGGGAGCTGTTTTTT. This sequence encodes CASRSTSGANTGELFF. This sequence joins TRBV2 and TRBJ2-2, with 11 bases matching TRBD2. Germline V gene sequence: CDR1 SNHLY, CDR2 FYNNEI. The J segment lost 2 bases and the V segment lost 6 bases, leaving 5 bases of the junction unmatched. The CDR3 length is 16 residues.